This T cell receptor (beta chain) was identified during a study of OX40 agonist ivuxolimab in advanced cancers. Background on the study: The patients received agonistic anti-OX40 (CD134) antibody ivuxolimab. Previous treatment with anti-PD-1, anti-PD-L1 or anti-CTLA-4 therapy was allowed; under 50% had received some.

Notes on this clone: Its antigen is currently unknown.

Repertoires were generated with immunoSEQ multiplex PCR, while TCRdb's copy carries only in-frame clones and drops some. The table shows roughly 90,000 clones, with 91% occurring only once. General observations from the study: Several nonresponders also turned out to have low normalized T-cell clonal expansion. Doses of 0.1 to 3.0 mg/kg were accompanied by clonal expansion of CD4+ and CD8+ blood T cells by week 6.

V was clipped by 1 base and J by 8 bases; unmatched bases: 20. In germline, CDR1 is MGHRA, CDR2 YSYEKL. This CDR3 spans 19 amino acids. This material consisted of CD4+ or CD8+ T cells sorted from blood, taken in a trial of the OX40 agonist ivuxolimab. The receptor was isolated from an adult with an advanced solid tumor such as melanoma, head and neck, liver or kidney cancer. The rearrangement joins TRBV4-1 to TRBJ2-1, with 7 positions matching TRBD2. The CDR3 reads CASSQVQVYEVAGRDEQFF. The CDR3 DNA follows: TGCGCCAGCAGCCAAGTCCAGGTTTATGAGGTCGCGGGGAGGGATGAGCAGTTCTTC.